The TCR beta chain under discussion was sequenced for a study of T cell repertoires in aging, cancer and after chemotherapy (dated by TCRdb to about 2019). About the study as a whole: The donors fell into six age groups ranging from 30 or younger to 70 or older, and each group had at least three individuals. Peripheral blood TCR beta repertoires from healthy donors and cancer patients were profiled to examine immunoaging and T cell reconstitution after chemotherapy. The full dataset contained around 10 million TCR reads. The cohort comprised around 220 cancer patients, approximately 91 with hematological and over 110 with solid cancers, plus 95 healthy donors as a reference group. In the hematological group, the paired samples taken before and after chemotherapy came from chronic lymphocytic leukemia patients given fludarabine- or bendamustine-based regimens.

TCR beta rearrangements were amplified from genomic DNA isolated from peripheral blood, not from sorted cells or RNA. Rearranged TRB sequences spanning V, D and J segments were amplified in a multiplex touch-down PCR with a mixed TRB-A/B primer pool. Illumina adapters and sample indices were added to the amplicons in two consecutive PCR reactions performed with Phusion HS II polymerase. Amplicons were gel-purified with the NucleoSpin Gel and PCR Clean-up kit, then checked with Qubit and an Agilent 2100 Bioanalyzer. Sequencing of the libraries was done on an Illumina MiSeq with paired-end, single-indexed 600-cycle runs. The original methods were these. Processing of the TRB sequences was carried out with MiXCR versions 2.12 and 3.0.5. A clone was defined as each unique CDR3 nucleotide sequence, and only productive sequences supported by at least two reads were kept. The repertoire metrics were Shannon diversity, evenness, clonality (defined as one minus evenness), and alpha-parameterized diversity profiles covering alpha 0 to 5. Generation probabilities of clones in paired pre- and post-chemotherapy samples were computed with the IGoR algorithm. The raw public data were reprocessed by TCRdb itself: fastp quality trimming at Q25, MiXCR clonotype calling, in-frame beta chains only. Rows merge per CDR3 protein into single entries with the most common DNA and genes. The V and J calls here are based on TCRdb, not the publication. This sample holds 290 or so distinct CDR3 sequences; 25% to 35% were observed only once. The ten largest clones represent about three quarters of the sample.

CDR1 and CDR2 (DFQATT, SNEGSKA) derive from the germline V gene (reference sequence). The CDR3 sequence holds 13 residues, the cysteine and phenylalanine included. Just the 39-base CDR3 DNA is kept, in frame starting at base 1. V is clipped by 3 bases and J by 6 bases, and the sequence between their germline boundaries is 14 bases long. Broad study findings and their caveats: The authors noted that the repertoire data do not allow conclusions about immunological memory after chemotherapy. Hematological cancer patients had infiltration of lymphoid organs, and this infiltration may itself impair thymic emigration or peripheral T cell expansion. In both cancer cohorts, the median generation probability rose over the chemotherapy interval, which suggests that the repertoire was reconstituted through rebound thymic output. Compared with age-matched healthy donors, untreated patients with either hematological or solid cancers had significantly lower TCR diversity in the blood along with higher clonality. In healthy donors, the decline in TCR diversity with age was mainly due to loss of richness, whereas in cancer patients loss of evenness also played a role.

On this clonotype itself: The antigen it recognizes is unknown. Base qualities are not recorded, but no much larger clone differs from it by a single base.

The receptor was isolated from a human donor with a blood cancer. This receptor chain uses TRBV20-1 and TRBJ2-5; the D gene is unclear. Sequenced sample: blood. The sequenced DNA: TGCAGTGCTAGTTTTCTAGGAAGGCAGACCCAGTACTTC. It codes for CSASFLGRQTQYF.